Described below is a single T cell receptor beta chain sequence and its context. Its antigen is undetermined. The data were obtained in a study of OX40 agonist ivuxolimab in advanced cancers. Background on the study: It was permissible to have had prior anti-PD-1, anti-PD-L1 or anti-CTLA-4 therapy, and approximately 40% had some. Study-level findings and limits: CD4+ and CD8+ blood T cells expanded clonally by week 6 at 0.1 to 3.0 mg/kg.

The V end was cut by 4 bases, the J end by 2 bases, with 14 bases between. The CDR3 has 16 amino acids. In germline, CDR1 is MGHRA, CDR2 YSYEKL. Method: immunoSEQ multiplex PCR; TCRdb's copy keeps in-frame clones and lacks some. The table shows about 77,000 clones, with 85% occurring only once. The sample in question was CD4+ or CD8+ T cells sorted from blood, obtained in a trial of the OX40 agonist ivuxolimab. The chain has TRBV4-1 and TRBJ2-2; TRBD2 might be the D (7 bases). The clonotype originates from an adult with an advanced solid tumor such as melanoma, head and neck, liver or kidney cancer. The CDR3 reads CASSPGAGANTGELFF. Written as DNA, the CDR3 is TGCGCCAGCAGCCCGGGCGCGGGGGCAAACACCGGGGAGCTGTTTTTT.